The 8 T cell receptor beta chains below were found in one sample sequenced in a study of T cell repertoires in cytomegalovirus infection. MiXCR, run by TCRdb on the reads, gives a single entry per CDR3 protein. The data contain about 530,000 distinct CDR3 sequences, around 27% of them singletons. Sequencing input: PBMCs. The receptors derive from a human donor in good health (CMV status not recorded). Some clones in this sample may be carry-over from other donors' samples.

This chain connects TRBV30 to TRBJ1-4, with D unresolved. The CDR3 runs to 15 residues. Trimming left V 7 bases short and J 5 bases short, with 20 bases between. Germline CDR1 reads GTSNPN; CDR2 reads SVGIG (reference sequence). The DNA of the CDR3 is TGTGCCTATAGAGGCAGGTTGACGGTAAATGAAAAACTGTTTTTT. Protein: CAYRGRLTVNEKLFF.

The CDR3 coding sequence is TGTGCCAGCACCGGGGACGGAACCTACGAGCAGTACTTC. Protein: CASTGDGTYEQYF. This sequence joins TRBV7-9 and TRBJ2-7, with D perhaps being TRBD1 or TRBD2 (5 bases each). Germline loops: CDR1 SEHNR, CDR2 FQNEAQ (reference sequence). The CDR3 spans 13 residues. Between the trimmed V and J ends, which lost 7 bases and 2 bases, there was a span of 12 bases. Drawing the rest from reference TRBV7-9 and TRBJ2-7, the complete variable domain is DTGVSQNPRHKITKRGQNVTFRCDPISEHNRLYWYRQTLGQGPEFLTYFQNEAQLEKSRLLSDRFSAERPKGSFSTLEIQRTEQGDSAMYLCASTGDGTYEQYFGPGTRLTVT.

The V call is TRBV12-3 or TRBV12-4, the J call TRBJ2-1; D unclear. The CDR3 runs to 13 residues. Trimming cost V 3 bases and J 3 bases, with 6 bases left between them. CDR3 sequence: CASSFSHYNEQFF. Written as DNA, the CDR3 is TGTGCCAGCAGTTTTAGTCACTACAATGAGCAGTTCTTC.

The chain joins TRBV29-1 to TRBJ1-2, with D unclear. The ends were cut back, 7 bases at V and 4 bases at J, with 10 bases in the middle. CDR1 is SQVTM, CDR2 ANQGSEA, per germline. The CDR3 extends over 11 amino acids. The CDR3 protein is CSARVGYGYTF. The CDR3 DNA follows: TGCAGCGCCCGAGTGGGCTATGGCTACACCTTC.

The V gene is TRBV2, the J gene TRBJ2-5; TRBD2 matches 10 bases. Germline V lookup: CDR1 SNHLY, CDR2 FYNNEI. The CDR3 has 12 residues. V shed 4 bases, J shed 7 bases, and the junction held 0 bases outside the gene matches. The CDR3 DNA reads as TGTGCCAGCAGTGGGACTAGCGGGACCCAGTACTTC. Its translation is CASSGTSGTQYF.

This chain joins TRBV6-2 or TRBV6-3 and TRBJ2-2; 10 bases are a match to TRBD1. Germline trimming cut 5 bases from V and 2 bases from J; bases unmatched to any gene: 8. The CDR3 has 17 residues. Looked up from germline, CDR1 is MNHEY and CDR2 is SVGEGT. The chain's CDR3 is CASSLTGTGANTGELFF. The CDR3 nucleotides are TGTGCCAGCAGTCTTACCGGGACAGGGGCAAACACCGGGGAGCTGTTTTTT.

In its sample, this clonotype was seen a few times. The chain is built from TRBV7-2 and TRBJ2-1, with a possible D match to TRBD2 (5 bases). The length of the CDR3 is 15 residues. The ends were cut back, 1 base at V and 4 bases at J, with 11 bases in the middle. Germline assignment: CDR1 SGHTA and CDR2 FQGNSA. The CDR3 nucleotides read TGTGCCAGCAGCTTAGAAAGGCGGGCGTACAATGAGCAGTTCTTC. This codes for CASSLERRAYNEQFF.

This clonotype was seen repeatedly, ten times or more. The J gene is TRBJ2-7, the V gene TRBV27; 8 positions agree with TRBD2. With 8 bases clipped from V and 2 bases from J, the junction kept 8 bases outside the gene matches. CDR1 MNHEY and CDR2 SMNVEV come from the germline V gene (reference sequence). The CDR3 consists of 14 residues. CDR3 protein: CASAAGGAPYEQYF. In nucleotides, the CDR3 is TGTGCCAGCGCTGCGGGGGGAGCCCCCTACGAGCAGTACTTC.